The 9 T cell receptor beta chains below all came from one sample that was sequenced in a study of PD-L1 blockade in urothelial cancer. Data came from immunoSEQ multiplex PCR; TCRdb stores just in-frame clones and leaves some out. The sample shows some 100,000 clones, 91% of them seen only once. The specimen comprised PBMCs, sampled around atezolizumab (anti-PD-L1) treatment. These receptor sequences come from a woman older than 75 with urothelial cancer.

The chain couples TRBV30 to TRBJ2-6; the match to TRBD2 covers 7 bases. Germline V gene lookup returns CDR1 GTSNPN and CDR2 SVGIG (reference sequence). This CDR3 region has 15 residues. After removal of 3 bases from V and 4 bases from J, the junction contained 6 bases not matched to a gene. CDR3 coding DNA: TGTGCCTGGAGGGGGGGGACCAGGGGGGCCAACGTCCTGACTTTC. It is translated as CAWRGGTRGANVLTF.

This chain uses TRBV29-1 with TRBJ2-2, with 9 bases fitting TRBD1. V gave up 8 bases and J gave up 2 bases; unmatched junction bases: 6. Germline V gene data show CDR1 as SQVTM and CDR2 as ANQGSEA. The CDR3 has 14 amino acids. DNA of the CDR3: TGCAGCTCCGGGACAGGGACCAACACCGGGGAGCTGTTTTTT. This encodes CSSGTGTNTGELFF.

The CDR3 here is CASSLEGSHAGAFF. Written as DNA, the CDR3 is TGCGCCAGCAGCTTGGAAGGCAGTCACGCGGGAGCTTTCTTT. The genes are TRBV5-1 and TRBJ1-1; D not resolved. V lost 0 bases, J lost 10 bases, and 16 bases lay in between. The CDR3 runs 14 residues. Germline CDR1 and CDR2: SGHRS and YFSETQ.

This rearrangement joins TRBV7-3 to TRBJ2-2, with 8 bases that match TRBD1. Germline assignment: CDR1 SGHTA and CDR2 FQGTGA. Unmatched junction bases numbered 6, after V lost 5 bases and J lost 7 bases. CDR3 length: 14 amino acids. The CDR3 spells CASSGQGAGGELFF. In DNA, the CDR3 is TGTGCCAGCAGCGGTCAGGGGGCGGGCGGGGAGCTGTTTTTT.

The chain combines TRBV30 with TRBJ2-2, with 8 bases lining up with TRBD2. J gave up 0 bases and V 0 bases, and 9 bases lay outside the gene matches. CDR1 GTSNPN and CDR2 SVGIG come from the germline V gene (reference sequence). The CDR3 is made up of 18 amino acids. The CDR3 loop reads CAWSVLRTSGTNTGELFF. CDR3 sequence (DNA): TGTGCCTGGAGTGTACTGAGAACTAGCGGAACGAACACCGGGGAGCTGTTTTTT.

This sequence joins TRBV25-1 and TRBJ2-1; 9 positions agree with TRBD2. CDR3 length: 17 residues. The junction had 11 bases not matched to a gene; V was cut back by 5 bases and J by 3 bases. Germline V gene data show CDR1 as MGHDK and CDR2 as SYGVNS. The CDR3: CASSPPVSGRNYNEQFF. DNA of the CDR3: TGTGCCAGCAGTCCACCGGTTAGCGGGAGAAACTACAATGAGCAGTTCTTC.

The J gene is TRBJ2-7, the V gene TRBV4-1; D is unresolved. Trimming pared 0 bases from V and 3 bases from J, leaving 6 bases between. Per germline, CDR1 MGHRA and CDR2 YSYEKL. This CDR3 has 13 residues. The CDR3 here is CASSQEFIYEQYF. CDR3 bases: TGCGCCAGCAGCCAAGAGTTTATCTACGAGCAGTACTTC.

The V gene is TRBV28, the J gene TRBJ2-1; D unclear. Germline V lookup: CDR1 MDHEN, CDR2 SYDVKM. V dropped 6 bases and J dropped 5 bases, with 14 bases sitting between them. This CDR3 has 14 residues. Here the CDR3 reads CASRSASINNEQFF. In nucleotides, the CDR3 is TGTGCCAGCAGATCGGCTAGTATTAACAATGAGCAGTTCTTC. Looking up the rest from reference TRBV28 and TRBJ2-1 gives the full variable domain: DVKVTQSSRYLVKRTGEKVFLECVQDMDHENMFWYRQDPGLGLRLIYFSYDVKMKEKGDIPEGYSVSREKKERFSLILESASTNQTSMYLCASRSASINNEQFFGPGTRLTVL.

The J gene is TRBJ2-7, the V gene TRBV5-1, with unresolved D. The V end was cut by 5 bases, the J end by 3 bases, with 6 bases between. Germline CDR1 SGHRS, CDR2 YFSETQ. The CDR3 consists of 11 residues. The CDR3 loop reads CASSNNYEQYF. As DNA, the CDR3 is TGCGCCAGCAGTAACAACTACGAGCAGTACTTC.